Shown below are 23 T cell receptor beta chains from a single sample sequenced in a study of blood T cell repertoires in COVID-19. Here immunoSEQ multiplex PCR was the method, and the copy in TCRdb shows in-frame clones only, minus some. Of about 190,000 clones in the sample, roughly 89% were seen once. Sequencing used peripheral blood. All receptors come from a man aged 45 to 65 with acute or convalescent COVID-19.

This clone was found once. The chain links TRBV4-2 to TRBJ2-7; tentative D call: TRBD2 (5 bases). The CDR3 length is 13 residues. Trimming left V 1 base short and J 6 bases short, with 10 bases between. Germline-derived CDR1 and CDR2 are LGHNA and YNFKEQ. This chain's CDR3 is CASSQGGLFEQYF. In DNA form, the CDR3 reads TGTGCCAGCAGCCAAGGAGGGCTTTTCGAGCAGTACTTC.

The chain combines TRBV5-6 with TRBJ1-1; maybe TRBD1 (5 bases). This CDR3 is 13 amino acids long. The germline V gene encodes CDR1 SGHDT and CDR2 YYEEEE. V lost 4 bases to trimming and J lost 8 bases, with 15 bases between them. CDR3 nucleotide sequence: TGTGCCAGCAGCCCACGTTTTGGGGGGGAAGCTTTCTTT. Translation: CASSPRFGGEAFF.

V gene TRBV28 combines with J gene TRBJ1-5; maybe TRBD1 (6 bases). This CDR3 is 15 amino acids long. Trimming removed 8 bases at V and 1 base at J, with 15 bases between. Germline V gene data show CDR1 as MDHEN and CDR2 as SYDVKM. The CDR3 sequence: CASGGGRMSNQPQHF. The CDR3 coding sequence is TGTGCCAGCGGGGGGGGGCGGATGAGCAATCAGCCCCAGCATTTT.

DNA of the CDR3: TGTGCCAGCAGCGGAGGACTAGCGGGAAGGAACACCGGGGAGCTGTTTTTT. It encodes CASSGGLAGRNTGELFF. The rearrangement joins TRBV9 to TRBJ2-2; TRBD2 matches 12 bases. Trimming took 3 bases from V and 1 from J; bases not matched to a gene: 4. The CDR3 is 17 residues long. Germline V gene data show CDR1 as SGDLS and CDR2 as YYNGEE.

This clone was observed a single time. Here the CDR3 reads CASSISGTGSTDTQYF. In nucleotides, the CDR3 is TGCGCCAGCAGCATATCCGGGACAGGGAGCACAGATACGCAGTATTTT. The chain links TRBV5-1 to TRBJ2-3; 9 bases align to TRBD1. Trimming removed 4 bases from V and 0 bases from J; junction bases left unmatched: 6. This CDR3 is built from 16 residues. The germline gives CDR1 SGHRS, CDR2 YFSETQ. The full variable domain, completed using reference TRBV5-1 and TRBJ2-3, is KAGVTQTPRYLIKTRGQQVTLSCSPISGHRSVSWYQQTPGQGLQFLFEYFSETQRNKGNFPGRFSGRQFSNSRSEMNVSTLELGDSALYLCASSISGTGSTDTQYFGPGTRLTVL.

The V call is TRBV7-9, the J call TRBJ1-5; a possible D gene is TRBD1 (5 bases). Germline V gene lookup returns CDR1 SEHNR and CDR2 FQNEAQ (reference sequence). CDR3 length: 14 amino acids. Trimming left V 3 bases short and J 11 bases short, with 17 bases between. The CDR3 bases are TGTGCCAGCAGCTTCAGCGGGGGTGCGACATCCCAGCATTTT. It specifies CASSFSGGATSQHF. Full variable domain (outside the CDR3, taken from reference TRBV7-9 and TRBJ1-5): DTGVSQNPRHKITKRGQNVTFRCDPISEHNRLYWYRQTLGQGPEFLTYFQNEAQLEKSRLLSDRFSAERPKGSFSTLEIQRTEQGDSAMYLCASSFSGGATSQHFGDGTRLSIL.

The chain recombines TRBV15 with TRBJ1-1; the D is unclear. This CDR3 comprises 15 residues. The V end lost 2 bases, the J end lost 6 bases, and 16 bases lay between the germline ends. CDR1 LNHNV and CDR2 YYDKDF come from the germline V gene (reference sequence). DNA for the CDR3: TGTGCCACCAGCAGATCCGGGATCGCAGGTCCTGAAGCTTTCTTT. This encodes CATSRSGIAGPEAFF.

This clone was observed once. J is TRBJ1-6 and V is TRBV27; D may be TRBD1 (6 bases). CDR1 is MNHEY and CDR2 is SMNVEV in the germline V gene (reference sequence). Trimming left V 7 bases short and J 2 bases short, with 15 bases between. This CDR3 has 16 amino acids. Written as DNA, the CDR3 is TGTGCCAGCAAGGGGGGGGGCGTCACCTATAATTCACCCCTCCACTTT. Its protein is CASKGGGVTYNSPLHF.

The chain has TRBV18 and TRBJ2-1; the match to TRBD2 covers 9 bases. Germline CDR1 reads KGHSH; CDR2 reads LQKENI. Germline trimming cut 2 bases from V and 6 bases from J; bases unmatched to any gene: 5. The CDR3 is 15 residues long. CDR3: CASSPITSGPNEQFF. The DNA of the CDR3 is TGTGCCAGCTCACCAATAACTAGCGGGCCCAATGAGCAGTTCTTC. Complete variable domain (other parts from reference TRBV18 and TRBJ2-1): NAGVMQNPRHLVRRRGQEARLRCSPMKGHSHVYWYRQLPEEGLKFMVYLQKENIIDESGMPKERFSAEFPKEGPSILRIQQVVRGDSAAYFCASSPITSGPNEQFFGPGTRLTVL.

The rearrangement uses TRBV7-8 and TRBJ2-3; TRBD2 agrees at 8 bases. Germline V lookup: CDR1 SGHVS, CDR2 FQNEAQ. The CDR3 spans 16 residues. Germline trimming cut 2 bases from V and 1 base from J; bases unmatched to any gene: 5. The CDR3 region is CASSLPRSGGTDTQYF. CDR3 bases: TGTGCCAGCAGCTTACCTCGTAGCGGGGGCACAGATACGCAGTATTTT.

The chain recombines TRBV20-1 with TRBJ2-7; D call uncertain. V was pared by 3 bases and J by 4 bases, with 7 bases between. The germline V gene encodes CDR1 DFQATT and CDR2 SNEGSKA (reference sequence). The length of the CDR3 is 11 residues. The DNA for the CDR3 is TGCAGTGCTAGCAGTTTATACGAGCAGTACGTC. As protein: CSASSLYEQYV.

The J gene is TRBJ2-1, the V gene TRBV5-6; 10 nucleotides line up with TRBD2. CDR1 SGHDT and CDR2 YYEEEE come from the germline V gene. This CDR3 contains 14 residues. V lost 0 bases and J lost 9; bases outside the gene matches: 3. The CDR3 DNA follows: TGTGCCAGCAGCTTGGTGCTAGCGGGGGTTGAGCAGTTCTTC. Translation gives CASSLVLAGVEQFF.

J is TRBJ2-3 and V is TRBV6-6; TRBD1 aligns across 8 bases. This CDR3 has 16 amino acids. Germline lookup yields CDR1 MNHNY and CDR2 SVGAGI (reference sequence). The V gene end was trimmed by 4 bases and the J gene end by 1 base; junction bases not matched to a gene: 7. CDR3 residues: CASSSGDRYRTDTQYF. The CDR3 coding sequence is TGTGCCAGCAGTTCCGGGGACAGGTATCGCACAGATACGCAGTATTTT.

The chain recombines TRBV19 with TRBJ2-3, with TRBD2 matching over 7 bases. V lost 0 bases to trimming and J lost 0 bases; unmatched junction nucleotides: 9. The germline V gene has CDR1 LNHDA and CDR2 SQIVND (reference sequence). This CDR3 comprises 18 residues. CDR3 sequence reads: CASSIDPLGRGSTDTQYF. CDR3 coding DNA: TGTGCCAGTAGTATAGATCCCCTCGGGCGGGGGAGCACAGATACGCAGTATTTT.

The chain employs TRBV12-3 or TRBV12-4 and TRBJ1-5, with TRBD1 identical over 7 bases. V gave up 7 bases and J gave up 3 bases; unmatched junction bases: 3. The CDR3 is 13 residues long. CDR3 DNA: TGTGCCAGCAAGGGACAGCACAATCAGCCCCAGCATTTT. Its protein is CASKGQHNQPQHF.

This chain links TRBV28 with TRBJ1-1, with D hard to call. Trimming removed 3 bases at V and 10 bases at J, with 9 bases between. The CDR3 spans 11 residues. The V gene's germline CDR1 is MDHEN and CDR2 SYDVKM. The CDR3 nucleotides are TGTGCCAGCAGTTTGCAGAGAGGAGCTTTCTTT. Amino acids: CASSLQRGAFF.

The genes are TRBV5-4 and TRBJ2-3; a weak D match, TRBD1 (6 bases). CDR1 SGHNT and CDR2 YYREEE come from the germline V gene (reference sequence). Trimming took off 6 bases at V and 4 bases at J, with 12 bases between the two ends. This CDR3 is built from 13 residues. CDR3 coding DNA: TGTGCCAGCATGGTACAGGGATCAGATACGCAGTATTTT. The encoded protein is CASMVQGSDTQYF.

This chain connects TRBV19 to TRBJ1-6; 7 bases align to TRBD1. The junction had 8 bases not matched to a gene; V was cut back by 5 bases and J by 7 bases. CDR3 length: 15 amino acids. Per the germline V gene, CDR1 is LNHDA and CDR2 is SQIVND (reference sequence). The CDR3 nucleotides are TGTGCCAGTAGTTCCACAGGGGAAGGGAATTCACCCCTCCACTTT. Translated, it gives CASSSTGEGNSPLHF.

This chain uses TRBV13 with TRBJ2-7; possible D gene TRBD1, 5 bases. From germline, CDR1 is PRHDT and CDR2 FYEKMQ (reference sequence). This CDR3 spans 13 amino acids. The V and J ends lost 0 bases and 6 bases respectively, with 9 bases between them. The CDR3 reads CASSLGSRVEQYV. The CDR3 region has the DNA TGTGCCAGCAGCTTAGGGAGCAGGGTCGAGCAGTACGTC.

The rearrangement joins TRBV29-1 to TRBJ2-5, with D unresolved. Per the germline V gene, CDR1 is SQVTM and CDR2 is ANQGSEA. CDR3 length equals 15 residues. Trimming took 3 bases from V and 0 from J, leaving 14 bases between them. CDR3 in DNA: TGCAGCGTTGAGATCCCTCTAGAGTACCAAGAGACCCAGTACTTC. It codes for CSVEIPLEYQETQYF.

CDR3 nucleotides: TGTGCCAGCAGTCCAGGGGCTGGAAACACCATATATTTT. This sequence encodes CASSPGAGNTIYF. The genes are TRBV5-5 and TRBJ1-3, with a tentative D call TRBD1 (6 bases). V lost 5 bases to trimming and J lost 2 bases, with 8 bases between them. CDR3 size: 13 residues. Per the germline V gene, CDR1 is SGHKS and CDR2 is YYEKEE (reference sequence).

The rearrangement uses TRBV10-1 and TRBJ1-1; D gene ambiguous. The length of the CDR3 is 14 residues. V was shortened by 3 bases and J by 1 base, with 9 bases between the two germline ends. Germline assignment: CDR1 WNHNN and CDR2 SYGVQD (reference sequence). The CDR3 reads CASSESQENTEAFF. The CDR3 nucleotides are TGCGCCAGCAGTGAAAGTCAGGAGAACACTGAAGCTTTCTTT.

V is TRBV28 and J is TRBJ2-1; D unclear. This CDR3 is 17 amino acids long. The germline gives CDR1 MDHEN, CDR2 SYDVKM. Deletions cut 3 bases from V and 0 bases from J, with 15 bases between. CDR3 DNA: TGTGCCAGCAGTTTTTCCCACCTTCCGAGCTCCTACAATGAGCAGTTCTTC. It yields the protein CASSFSHLPSSYNEQFF.